The entry that follows covers one TCR beta chain sequence. What it binds is not known. The data belong to a study of cytomegalovirus exposure and HLA in healthy donors. The primer mix had 60 Vbeta and 13 Jbeta primers. Here immunoSEQ multiplex PCR was the method, and the copy in TCRdb shows in-frame clones only, minus some. The sample has 100,000 or so clones, around three quarters seen once. The study's findings and limits: Most TCR sequences were seen very rarely across donors, but some public TCRs occurred in many. Later analysis showed most CMV-associated TCR beta chains appearing HLA-restricted.

This CDR3 is 12 amino acids long. Looked up from germline, CDR1 is MNHEY and CDR2 is SMNVEV (reference sequence). Trimming pared 4 bases from V and 0 bases from J, leaving 4 bases between. The sequenced sample was PBMCs. This chain joins TRBV27 and TRBJ2-7, with unresolved D. The sequence derives from a woman in her forties or fifties in good health and CMV-seropositive. The CDR3 DNA sequence: TGTGCCAGCAGTTCAGTCTCCTACGAGCAGTACTTC. Translation gives CASSSVSYEQYF.